Following are 30 T cell receptor beta chains from one sample sequenced in a study of blood T cell repertoires in COVID-19. Libraries were prepared by immunoSEQ multiplex PCR; TCRdb keeps only in-frame clonotypes and omits some of them. The table has 210,000 or so clones, 70% to 90% seen once. Sequencing was performed on peripheral blood. The receptors were gathered from a woman younger than 35 who had recovered from COVID-19.

This chain connects TRBV27 to TRBJ2-7; TRBD1 matches at 7 bases. The trim removed 4 bases at V and 5 bases at J, leaving 8 bases unmatched. Looked up from germline, CDR1 is MNHEY and CDR2 is SMNVEV (reference sequence). The CDR3 totals 14 residues. CDR3 sequence reads: CASSYRGQINEQYF. The CDR3 region has the DNA TGTGCCAGCAGTTACAGGGGTCAGATTAACGAGCAGTACTTC.

The rearrangement uses TRBV10-3 and TRBJ1-2; D is ambiguous. Trimming left V 2 bases short and J 0 bases short, with 4 bases between. CDR3 length equals 13 residues. CDR1 is ENHRY and CDR2 is SYGVKD in the germline V gene. The CDR3 loop reads CAISEDTNYGYTF. In DNA form, the CDR3 reads TGTGCCATCAGTGAGGACACTAACTATGGCTACACCTTC.

The V and J genes are TRBV7-9 and TRBJ1-2; 10 nucleotides match TRBD1. This CDR3 region has 16 residues. The germline gives CDR1 SEHNR, CDR2 FQNEAQ (reference sequence). J was trimmed by 4 bases and V by 5 bases; bases with no gene match: 10. The CDR3 nucleotides read TGTGCCAGCAGCCGCCGCGACAGGGGGCTCGTCTATGGCTACACCTTC. Protein: CASSRRDRGLVYGYTF.

The V and J genes are TRBV24-1 and TRBJ1-5; D gene uncertain. Germline CDR1 is KGHDR and CDR2 is SFDVKD. The CDR3 spans 16 residues. Between the trimmed V and J ends, which lost 9 bases and 2 bases, there was a span of 19 bases. As DNA, the CDR3 is TGTGCCACCGCCCCGTCGGGGAGTGGGGGCAATCAGCCCCAGCATTTT. Its translation is CATAPSGSGGNQPQHF.

The chain has TRBV7-3 and TRBJ2-3; 8 bases agree with TRBD1. Germline assignment: CDR1 SGHTA and CDR2 FQGTGA. The CDR3 runs 18 residues. V shed 1 base and J 0 bases; nucleotides not matched to a gene: 9. The CDR3 nucleotides are TGTGCCAGCAGCTTAAGGGCAGGGGGCCCCTTAAGCACAGATACGCAGTATTTT. Residues: CASSLRAGGPLSTDTQYF.

CDR3 sequence: CSASATLNTEAFF. The CDR3 nucleotides read TGCAGTGCTAGTGCAACATTGAACACTGAAGCTTTCTTT. The chain employs TRBV20-1 and TRBJ1-1, with D unclear. CDR3 length: 13 amino acids. Germline V lookup: CDR1 DFQATT, CDR2 SNEGSKA (reference sequence). Trimming removed 3 bases at V and 0 bases at J, with 8 bases between.

J is TRBJ1-5 and V is TRBV9; 7 bases are shared with TRBD1. V lost 3 bases, J lost 1 base, and 4 bases stayed unmatched. This CDR3 has 15 amino acids. Germline V CDR1 and CDR2: SGDLS, YYNGEE. CDR3 amino acids: CASSGGQASNQPQHF. CDR3 DNA sequence: TGTGCCAGCAGCGGAGGACAGGCAAGCAATCAGCCCCAGCATTTT.

CDR3 amino acids: CASSITGGGLDGYTF. CDR3 nucleotides: TGTGCCAGCAGCATAACAGGGGGAGGGCTTGATGGCTACACCTTC. The chain carries TRBV21-1 and TRBJ1-2; no DNA check was done on the table's D call, TRBD1. TRBV21-1 has pseudogene status. This CDR3 region has 15 residues.

This chain joins TRBV19 and TRBJ2-6; D is ambiguous. Per germline, CDR1 LNHDA and CDR2 SQIVND (reference sequence). The CDR3 spans 14 residues. The germline V and J ends were trimmed by 4 bases and 2 bases, with 6 bases remaining between them. The DNA for the CDR3 is TGTGCCAGTAGTAGCATAGCTGGGGCCAACGTCCTGACTTTC. Its protein product is CASSSIAGANVLTF.

The chain combines TRBV27 with TRBJ2-5; TRBD2 agrees at 9 bases. The CDR3 has 15 residues. Germline loops: CDR1 MNHEY, CDR2 SMNVEV (reference sequence). Germline trimming cut 2 bases from V and 5 bases from J; bases unmatched to any gene: 6. The CDR3 nucleotides are TGTGCCAGCAGTTTAGGCGCGGGAGGGTGGGAGACCCAGTACTTC. Protein sequence: CASSLGAGGWETQYF.

There are a few counts of this clone. V gene TRBV28 combines with J gene TRBJ2-7, with D uncertain. V lost 2 bases to trimming and J lost 2 bases, with 7 bases between them. The germline V gene encodes CDR1 MDHEN and CDR2 SYDVKM. This CDR3 has 13 residues. The CDR3, as DNA: TGTGCCAGCAGTTTAGGCAGGACCTACGAGCAGTACTTC. It is translated as CASSLGRTYEQYF.

The V and J genes are TRBV3-1 (or the pseudogene TRBV3-2) and TRBJ1-1, with 8 bases that match TRBD1. Germline V gives CDR1 LGHDT, CDR2 YNNKEL (reference sequence). The CDR3 consists of 15 residues. V shed 3 bases and J 4 bases; nucleotides not matched to a gene: 7. CDR3 loop: CASSQDRTGRTEAFF. CDR3 DNA sequence: TGTGCCAGCAGCCAGGACCGGACAGGGCGCACTGAAGCTTTCTTT.

The gene calls are TRBV6-4 and TRBJ2-3; 7 bases align to TRBD2. The CDR3 is made up of 16 amino acids. From germline, CDR1 is MRHNA and CDR2 SNTAGT. V lost 4 bases to trimming and J lost 2 bases; unmatched junction nucleotides: 9. The chain's CDR3 is CASSGPGLHITDTQYF. In DNA form, the CDR3 reads TGTGCCAGCAGTGGTCCGGGACTACACATCACAGATACGCAGTATTTT.

The chain is built from TRBV28 and TRBJ2-3; 9 nucleotides line up with TRBD2. Trimming cost V 6 bases and J 0 bases; bases outside gene matches: 10. This CDR3 has 17 amino acids. CDR1 and CDR2 from the germline V gene are MDHEN and SYDVKM. CDR3 in amino acids: CASSRLSGTSSTDTQYF. In nucleotides, the CDR3 is TGTGCCAGCAGCCGGCTATCCGGGACTAGCAGCACAGATACGCAGTATTTT. The whole variable domain, remainder taken from reference TRBV28 and TRBJ2-3, is DVKVTQSSRYLVKRTGEKVFLECVQDMDHENMFWYRQDPGLGLRLIYFSYDVKMKEKGDIPEGYSVSREKKERFSLILESASTNQTSMYLCASSRLSGTSSTDTQYFGPGTRLTVL.

The V and J genes are TRBV19 and TRBJ2-2; no firm D call. The ends were cut back, 8 bases at V and 7 bases at J, with 5 bases in the middle. Per germline, CDR1 LNHDA and CDR2 SQIVND (reference sequence). The CDR3 is made up of 10 amino acids. The CDR3 bases are TGTGCCAGTCTAGGCGGGGAGCTGTTTTTT. It translates to CASLGGELFF.

This clone came up once. The CDR3 region is CASSLGTGPLQPQHF. In nucleotides, the CDR3 is TGCGCCAGCAGCTTGGGTACAGGGCCTCTTCAGCCCCAGCATTTT. The rearrangement uses TRBV5-1 and TRBJ1-5; D possibly corresponds to TRBD1 (6 bases). V was pared by 0 bases and J by 6 bases, with 13 bases between. Germline CDR1 reads SGHRS; CDR2 reads YFSETQ. The CDR3 spans 15 residues.

The genes are TRBV6-6 and TRBJ1-1; D not resolved. V was shortened by 10 bases and J by 7 bases, with 19 bases between the two germline ends. Germline CDR1 reads MNHNY; CDR2 reads SVGAGI (reference sequence). CDR3 length: 13 amino acids. In DNA, the CDR3 is TGTGCCACCCGATTAGGGAGTGGGAATGAAGCTTTCTTT. It encodes CATRLGSGNEAFF.

CDR3 DNA sequence: TGCGCCAGCAGCCAAGATTTGACAGGGGGCTACACTGAAGCTTTCTTT. It encodes CASSQDLTGGYTEAFF. V usage is TRBV4-3 and J usage is TRBJ1-1; the match to TRBD1 covers 10 bases. Trimming at V came to 0 bases and at J to 3 bases, leaving 4 bases not matched to a gene. CDR1 and CDR2 (germline): LGHNA, YSLEER. This CDR3 has 16 residues.

This clone has only a few counts. The gene calls are TRBV5-6 and TRBJ2-7; 9 bases are a match to TRBD2. The CDR3 covers 14 residues. The germline V gene encodes CDR1 SGHDT and CDR2 YYEEEE. V dropped 4 bases and J dropped 6; count of bases not matched to a gene: 8. Written as DNA, the CDR3 is TGTGCCAGCAGCACGGGACTAGCATTGGGCGAGCAGTACTTC. Residues: CASSTGLALGEQYF.

The chain is built from TRBV19 and TRBJ2-7; 9 bases align to TRBD2. Germline CDR1 is LNHDA and CDR2 is SQIVND (reference sequence). CDR3 length: 14 residues. V was pared by 9 bases and J by 0 bases, with 6 bases of the junction left unmatched. The CDR3 nucleotides read TGTGCCAGCTCCATAGCGGGGGACTCCTACGAGCAGTACTTC. Residues: CASSIAGDSYEQYF.

The rearrangement joins TRBV27 to TRBJ1-1, with 7 bases fitting TRBD1. Germline V CDR1 and CDR2: MNHEY, SMNVEV (reference sequence). The CDR3 is 15 residues long. Germline trimming cut 5 bases from V and 5 bases from J; bases unmatched to any gene: 11. CDR3 sequence (DNA): TGTGCCAGCAGTCAGGCCCCAGGGGGAAATACTGAAGCTTTCTTT. It translates to CASSQAPGGNTEAFF.

The J gene is TRBJ2-3, the V gene TRBV11-2; 8 positions match TRBD2. V dropped 3 bases and J dropped 4; count of bases not matched to a gene: 12. The CDR3 contains 17 residues. Germline values: CDR1 SGHAT, CDR2 FQNNGV. The CDR3 loop is CASSFGVQAGGSDTQYF. The CDR3 nucleotides read TGTGCCAGCAGCTTTGGGGTACAGGCGGGAGGATCAGATACGCAGTATTTT.

The chain carries TRBV7-9 and TRBJ2-7; 7 bases match TRBD1. CDR3 length: 14 residues. Per germline, CDR1 SEHNR and CDR2 FQNEAQ (reference sequence). V was clipped by 6 bases and J by 8 bases; unmatched bases: 13. The CDR3 DNA reads as TGTGCCAGCAGACCTGGGACAGCGCGTGAGAAGCAGTACTTC. This translates into CASRPGTAREKQYF. The full variable domain, rest sourced from reference TRBV7-9 and TRBJ2-7, is DTGVSQNPRHKITKRGQNVTFRCDPISEHNRLYWYRQTLGQGPEFLTYFQNEAQLEKSRLLSDRFSAERPKGSFSTLEIQRTEQGDSAMYLCASRPGTAREKQYFGPGTRLTVT.

Only one count was recorded for this clone. The chain recombines TRBV5-4 with TRBJ2-6; D uncertain. Germline CDR1 reads SGHNT; CDR2 reads YYREEE (reference sequence). This CDR3 has 13 residues. V was trimmed by 5 bases and J by 1 base, leaving 4 bases between them. DNA of the CDR3: TGTGCCAGCAGTTATTCTGGGGCCAACGTCCTGACTTTC. Residues: CASSYSGANVLTF. Drawing the rest from reference TRBV5-4 and TRBJ2-6, the complete variable domain is ETGVTQSPTHLIKTRGQQVTLRCSSQSGHNTVSWYQQALGQGPQFIFQYYREEENGRGNFPPRFSGLQFPNYSSELNVNALELDDSALYLCASSYSGANVLTFGAGSRLTVL.

This rearrangement joins TRBV7-2 to TRBJ1-1, with 8 bases fitting TRBD1. J gave up 0 bases and V 7 bases, and 4 bases lay outside the gene matches. The length of the CDR3 is 14 residues. Germline V CDR1 and CDR2: SGHTA, FQGNSA. The CDR3 spells CASTRQGMNTEAFF. The CDR3 coding sequence is TGTGCCAGCACCCGACAGGGGATGAACACTGAAGCTTTCTTT.

The chain recombines TRBV10-1 with TRBJ2-1; 10 nucleotides match TRBD2. CDR3 length equals 16 residues. The germline V gene has CDR1 WNHNN and CDR2 SYGVQD (reference sequence). Trimming cost V 4 bases and J 7 bases; bases outside gene matches: 10. The CDR3 loop is CASSGASGSLGNEQFF. For the CDR3, the DNA is TGCGCCAGCAGTGGGGCTAGCGGGAGCTTGGGGAATGAGCAGTTCTTC.

V is TRBV7-2 and J is TRBJ1-2, with 9 positions matching TRBD1. Germline assignment: CDR1 SGHTA and CDR2 FQGNSA. V was pared by 0 bases and J by 6 bases, with 2 bases of the junction left unmatched. The CDR3 loop spans 14 amino acids. The CDR3 sequence: CASSLARDRDGYTF. In nucleotides, the CDR3 is TGTGCCAGCAGCTTAGCCCGGGACAGGGATGGCTACACCTTC.

The rearrangement uses TRBV12-5 and TRBJ2-7; the match to TRBD2 covers 7 bases. The V segment lost 0 bases and the J segment 3 bases; nucleotides outside the gene matches: 20. Germline CDR1 is LGHNT and CDR2 is FRNRAP. This CDR3 contains 20 residues. CDR3 amino acids: CASGLVPRGLRREMSYEQYF. The CDR3 region has the DNA TGTGCTAGTGGTTTGGTACCCCGGGGTCTTAGGCGGGAGATGAGCTACGAGCAGTACTTC.

The chain carries TRBV30 and TRBJ2-2; 8 nucleotides line up with TRBD1. Trimming took 2 bases from V and 5 from J; bases not matched to a gene: 7. Germline CDR1 reads GTSNPN; CDR2 reads SVGIG (reference sequence). There are 15 residues in the CDR3. The CDR3 DNA reads as TGTGCCTGGAGTTTTGGACAGGGTAGGACCGGGGAGCTGTTTTTT. It codes for CAWSFGQGRTGELFF.

This sequence joins TRBV15 and TRBJ1-6, with 10 bases that match TRBD1. CDR1 and CDR2 (germline): LNHNV, YYDKDF (reference sequence). Trimming at V came to 2 bases and at J to 8 bases, leaving 3 bases not matched to a gene. The CDR3 runs to 15 residues. This CDR3 reads CATSRLDRGDSPLHF. The DNA of the CDR3 is TGTGCCACCAGCAGACTGGACAGGGGGGATTCACCCCTCCACTTT.